Below, 30 T cell receptor beta chains from the same sample are listed, as sequenced in a study of follicular helper T cells after annual influenza vaccination. Time point in this sample: 2014-2015 season, 7 days after vaccination. Sequencing used immunoSEQ multiplex PCR; TCRdb keeps in-frame clones, though not all of them. This table holds hundreds of clones, 70% to 90% found once. The sample was CXCR5+ CD38+ circulating T follicular helper cells from blood, taken 7 days after influenza vaccination. Subset in this sample: circulating Tfh, non-naive CD4+CXCR5+PD-1+ (ICOS+CD38+ or ICOS-CD38-). The source of these receptors is an adult who received the influenza vaccine.

J is TRBJ1-2 and V is TRBV5-6; D is ambiguous. Germline CDR1 reads SGHDT; CDR2 reads YYEEEE. The CDR3 runs to 13 residues. V gave up 0 bases and J gave up 2 bases, with 5 bases separating them. In DNA form, the CDR3 reads TGTGCCAGCAGCTTGGGTCTGAACTATGGCTACACCTTC. This translates into CASSLGLNYGYTF.

V gene TRBV9 combines with J gene TRBJ2-3, with 9 bases matching TRBD2. Germline CDR1 reads SGDLS; CDR2 reads YYNGEE. V trimming: 3 bases; J trimming: 6 bases; junction bases outside the gene matches: 17. The CDR3 covers 18 residues. CDR3 region: CASSDGAPGLARRDTQYF. In DNA form, the CDR3 reads TGTGCCAGCAGCGACGGCGCACCCGGACTAGCGAGAAGGGATACGCAGTATTTT.

The chain has TRBV7-2 and TRBJ2-5, with a weak D call TRBD2 (6 bases). V was cut by 1 base and J by 2 bases, with 8 bases left in between. Germline V gene data show CDR1 as SGHTA and CDR2 as FQGNSA. The CDR3 has 14 residues. DNA for the CDR3: TGTGCCAGCAGCTTAGGGGGGGTACAAGAGACCCAGTACTTC. This gives the protein CASSLGGVQETQYF.

The rearrangement joins TRBV9 to TRBJ2-1; 15 bases fit TRBD2. J was trimmed by 14 bases and V by 4 bases; bases with no gene match: 7. The CDR3 extends over 14 amino acids. Germline V gene sequence: CDR1 SGDLS, CDR2 YYNGEE. CDR3 amino acids: CASSTGLAGGLKFF. DNA of the CDR3: TGTGCCAGCAGCACTGGACTAGCGGGGGGGCTTAAGTTCTTC.

The CDR3 bases are TGTGCCAGCAGCGGAACAGGCGATCTCGAACAAAGTCGGGCCAACGTCCTGACTTTC. Residues: CASSGTGDLEQSRANVLTF. The chain joins TRBV11-3 to TRBJ2-6; D perhaps matches TRBD1 (5 bases). This CDR3 has 19 residues. Trimming took off 5 bases at V and 5 bases at J, with 25 bases between the two ends. Germline V gene sequence: CDR1 SGHNT, CDR2 YENEEA.

The chain has TRBV29-1 and TRBJ2-7; D uncertain. Trimming shortened V by 4 bases and J by 3 bases, and 7 bases separated the two germline ends. The germline CDR1 and CDR2 sequences are SQVTM and ANQGSEA. CDR3 length: 11 residues. The CDR3 coding sequence is TGCAGCGTTGCTTCGGGCTACGAGCAGTACTTC. This gives the protein CSVASGYEQYF.

The rearrangement links TRBV15 to TRBJ2-5; 11 positions agree with TRBD2. This CDR3 spans 18 amino acids. Germline V lookup: CDR1 LNHNV, CDR2 YYDKDF (reference sequence). The V gene end was trimmed by 0 bases and the J gene end by 2 bases; junction bases not matched to a gene: 8. The CDR3 region has the DNA TGTGCCACCAGCAGAGATCGTAGGGTAGCGGGGGGGCAAGAGACCCAGTACTTC. Encoded protein: CATSRDRRVAGGQETQYF.

This chain joins TRBV6-1 and TRBJ1-3, with TRBD1 as a possible D gene (6 bases). The CDR3 loop spans 16 amino acids. Trimming took off 1 base at V and 0 bases at J, with 10 bases between the two ends. Germline V gives CDR1 MNHNS, CDR2 SASEGT. This chain's CDR3 is CASSEGGHPSGNTIYF. CDR3 bases: TGTGCCAGCAGTGAAGGGGGACACCCCTCTGGAAACACCATATATTTT.

The chain is built from TRBV6-1 and TRBJ1-1, with a possible D match to TRBD1 (5 bases). The CDR3 sequence is 16 residues long. In germline, CDR1 is MNHNS, CDR2 SASEGT. Trimming took 3 bases from V and 2 from J, leaving 16 bases between them. The DNA for the CDR3 is TGTGCCAGCAGTGACCCATTCAGGGAACCCAACACTGAAGCTTTCTTT. Translated: CASSDPFREPNTEAFF.

The CDR3 sequence is CASSQLSTGQSHEQYF. The DNA for the CDR3 is TGCGCCAGCAGCCAATTATCGACAGGGCAAAGCCACGAGCAGTACTTC. This sequence joins TRBV4-1 and TRBJ2-7; 7 bases align to TRBD1. The CDR3 consists of 16 residues. Germline lookup yields CDR1 MGHRA and CDR2 YSYEKL. Unmatched junction bases numbered 12, after V lost 2 bases and J lost 5 bases.

This clone was counted between two and nine times. This chain connects TRBV5-1 to TRBJ1-2; possible D gene TRBD1, 6 bases. Between the trimmed V and J ends, which lost 0 bases and 6 bases, there was a span of 12 bases. CDR3 length: 14 residues. Germline assignment: CDR1 SGHRS and CDR2 YFSETQ. Here the CDR3 reads CASSLARQEDGYTF. The CDR3 nucleotides read TGCGCCAGCAGCTTGGCGAGACAGGAGGATGGCTACACCTTC.

V is TRBV5-1 and J is TRBJ2-7; D call uncertain. V was cut by 4 bases and J by 4 bases, with 9 bases left in between. The CDR3 runs 12 residues. From germline, CDR1 is SGHRS and CDR2 YFSETQ. CDR3 DNA: TGCGCCAGCAGCCTGACATTTTACGAGCAGTACTTC. Translated: CASSLTFYEQYF.

This chain links TRBV7-8 with TRBJ1-5; the match to TRBD1 covers 7 bases. The V and J ends lost 4 bases and 5 bases, in that order; junction bases with no gene match: 5. There are 14 residues in the CDR3. Germline CDR1 reads SGHVS; CDR2 reads FQNEAQ. CDR3 DNA sequence: TGTGCCAGCAGCTCCGGACAGGCTTATCAGCCCCAGCATTTT. This sequence encodes CASSSGQAYQPQHF.

The chain combines TRBV4-3 with TRBJ1-2, with D possibly being TRBD1 (5 bases). The CDR3 runs 11 residues. The ends were cut back, 4 bases at V and 8 bases at J, with 8 bases in the middle. Germline CDR1 reads LGHNA; CDR2 reads YSLEER. CDR3 DNA sequence: TGCGCCAGCAGCCCAGGGTTGGGCTACACCTTC. This gives the protein CASSPGLGYTF.

V and J are TRBV6-6 and TRBJ1-6; 7 bases fit TRBD1. J lost 12 bases, V lost 8 bases, and 10 bases had no gene match. The CDR3 extends over 13 amino acids. Germline V gives CDR1 MNHNY, CDR2 SVGAGI (reference sequence). CDR3 in amino acids: CASRDSGGKPLHF. The CDR3 DNA follows: TGTGCCAGCCGGGACAGCGGGGGAAAACCCCTCCACTTT.

This clone was observed once. V is TRBV30 and J is TRBJ1-4; no definite D call. V shed 5 bases and J shed 5 bases, with 12 bases lying between them. Germline assignment: CDR1 GTSNPN and CDR2 SVGIG (reference sequence). The length of the CDR3 is 13 residues. The CDR3 DNA is TGTGCCTGGTCCTTCTCTTCGAATGAAAAACTGTTTTTT. Translated: CAWSFSSNEKLFF.

The chain is built from TRBV7-8 and TRBJ2-1; tentatively, D is TRBD1 or TRBD2 (5 bases each). Per germline, CDR1 SGHVS and CDR2 FQNEAQ. CDR3 length: 14 amino acids. Trimming took off 5 bases at V and 8 bases at J, with 16 bases between the two ends. This CDR3 is CASSPREGRDEQFF. The CDR3 DNA is TGTGCCAGCAGCCCACGAGAGGGGCGGGATGAGCAGTTCTTC.

The chain links TRBV30 to TRBJ1-4; perhaps TRBD1 as D (5 bases). The CDR3 has 14 amino acids. Germline V CDR1 and CDR2: GTSNPN, SVGIG (reference sequence). The V gene lost 4 bases and the J gene lost 5 bases, with 14 bases spanning the gap. CDR3 DNA sequence: TGTGCCTGGAACCGTGACAGAAACAATGAAAAACTGTTTTTT. Translating it yields CAWNRDRNNEKLFF.

This sequence joins TRBV6-6 and TRBJ2-2; 7 nucleotides align to TRBD1. The germline V gene has CDR1 MNHNY and CDR2 SVGAGI (reference sequence). The CDR3 totals 15 residues. The V and J ends lost 7 bases and 7 bases, in that order; junction bases with no gene match: 12. The CDR3 DNA follows: TGTGCCAGCACCCAAGGGACAGTTCTAAACGGGGAGCTGTTTTTT. Its protein product is CASTQGTVLNGELFF.

The chain has TRBV7-2 and TRBJ2-2, with D unclear. The germline gives CDR1 SGHTA, CDR2 FQGNSA. CDR3 length: 17 amino acids. Trimming stripped 5 bases from V and 5 bases from J, with 21 bases between. CDR3 bases: TGTGCCAGCAGCCCCGGGTTGGAGCGCGGTAGGACCGGGGAGCTGTTTTTT. This translates into CASSPGLERGRTGELFF.

This rearrangement joins TRBV21-1 to TRBJ2-6. TRBV21-1 represents a pseudogene. This CDR3 has 15 residues. The CDR3 DNA sequence: TGTGCCAGCAGGCTACAACAAAGTCGGGCCAACGTCCTGACTTTC. It encodes CASRLQQSRANVLTF.

This chain uses TRBV7-2 with TRBJ2-7, with TRBD2 matching 14 bases. The germline CDR1 and CDR2 sequences are SGHTA and FQGNSA. The CDR3 runs to 17 residues. The V and J ends lost 4 bases and 0 bases, in that order; junction bases with no gene match: 5. This chain's CDR3 is CASSWGLAGATSYEQYF. CDR3 coding DNA: TGTGCCAGCAGCTGGGGACTAGCGGGGGCTACCTCCTACGAGCAGTACTTC. Based on the CDR3 plus reference TRBV7-2 and TRBJ2-7, the full variable domain is GAGVSQSPSNKVTEKGKDVELRCDPISGHTALYWYRQSLGQGLEFLIYFQGNSAPDKSGLPSDRFSAERTGGSVSTLTIQRTQQEDSAVYLCASSWGLAGATSYEQYFGPGTRLTVT.

This sequence joins TRBV9 and TRBJ1-1; D not resolved. Germline V gene data show CDR1 as SGDLS and CDR2 as YYNGEE. The CDR3 is made up of 15 amino acids. Between the trimmed V and J ends, which lost 0 bases and 1 base, there was a span of 10 bases. CDR3 region: CASSVEGQTNTEAFF. The CDR3 nucleotides are TGTGCCAGCAGCGTAGAGGGTCAAACGAACACTGAAGCTTTCTTT.

The DNA of the CDR3 is TGTGCCAGCTCACTAGCGGGGGCTGGCACAGATACGCAGTATTTT. It yields the protein CASSLAGAGTDTQYF. The chain joins TRBV18 to TRBJ2-3; TRBD2 matches at 9 bases. Germline loops: CDR1 KGHSH, CDR2 LQKENI. V shed 4 bases, J shed 1 base, and the junction held 3 bases outside the gene matches. The CDR3 length is 15 residues. The full variable domain, its missing parts supplied by reference TRBV18 and TRBJ2-3, is NAGVMQNPRHLVRRRGQEARLRCSPMKGHSHVYWYRQLPEEGLKFMVYLQKENIIDESGMPKERFSAEFPKEGPSILRIQQVVRGDSAAYFCASSLAGAGTDTQYFGPGTRLTVL.

The V call is TRBV6-5, the J call TRBJ2-2; 7 bases are a match to TRBD2. Per the germline V gene, CDR1 is MNHEY and CDR2 is SVGAGI. Trimming took 3 bases from V and 5 from J; bases not matched to a gene: 6. The CDR3 sequence is 15 residues long. CDR3 loop: CASSYRRENTGELFF. CDR3 DNA sequence: TGTGCCAGCAGTTATCGGCGGGAGAATACCGGGGAGCTGTTTTTT.

The chain's CDR3 is CASSQGAFENTEAFF. Written as DNA, the CDR3 is TGTGCCAGCAGCCAGGGGGCATTCGAGAACACTGAAGCTTTCTTT. V usage is TRBV2 and J usage is TRBJ1-1; 8 nucleotides line up with TRBD1. Germline CDR1 is SNHLY and CDR2 is FYNNEI. V trimming: 6 bases; J trimming: 1 base; junction bases outside the gene matches: 7. This CDR3 region has 15 residues.

This chain uses TRBV5-1 with TRBJ1-6, with D possibly TRBD1 on 6 matching bases. This CDR3 contains 14 residues. Trimming pared 0 bases from V and 14 bases from J, leaving 15 bases between. Germline loops: CDR1 SGHRS, CDR2 YFSETQ. In nucleotides, the CDR3 is TGCGCCAGCAGCTTGGTAGGCGGGGGCTCGGCCCTCCACTTT. Amino acids: CASSLVGGGSALHF.

The genes are TRBV5-1 and TRBJ2-6; D call uncertain. The V gene's germline CDR1 is SGHRS and CDR2 YFSETQ. V was pared by 7 bases and J by 5 bases, with 22 bases between. The CDR3 extends over 17 amino acids. CDR3: CASYKESSQSRANVLTF. In DNA, the CDR3 is TGCGCCAGCTATAAAGAATCTTCACAAAGTCGGGCCAACGTCCTGACTTTC.

This chain uses TRBV5-5 with TRBJ2-2; TRBD2 matches at 7 bases. CDR3 length equals 15 residues. V was pared by 4 bases and J by 2 bases, with 5 bases of the junction left unmatched. Per the germline V gene, CDR1 is SGHKS and CDR2 is YYEKEE (reference sequence). The CDR3 protein is CASSGGRINTGELFF. The CDR3 DNA is TGTGCCAGCAGCGGCGGGAGAATAAACACCGGGGAGCTGTTTTTT.

V usage is TRBV7-7 and J usage is TRBJ2-5, with 9 bases aligning to TRBD2. The V gene's germline CDR1 is SSHAT and CDR2 FNYEAQ (reference sequence). With V trimmed by 5 bases and J by 4 bases, 8 bases remained unmatched. This CDR3 is 15 amino acids long. The DNA of the CDR3 is TGTGCCAGCAGCGATAGTGCGGGGGGGAGAGAGACCCAGTACTTC. Its translation is CASSDSAGGRETQYF.